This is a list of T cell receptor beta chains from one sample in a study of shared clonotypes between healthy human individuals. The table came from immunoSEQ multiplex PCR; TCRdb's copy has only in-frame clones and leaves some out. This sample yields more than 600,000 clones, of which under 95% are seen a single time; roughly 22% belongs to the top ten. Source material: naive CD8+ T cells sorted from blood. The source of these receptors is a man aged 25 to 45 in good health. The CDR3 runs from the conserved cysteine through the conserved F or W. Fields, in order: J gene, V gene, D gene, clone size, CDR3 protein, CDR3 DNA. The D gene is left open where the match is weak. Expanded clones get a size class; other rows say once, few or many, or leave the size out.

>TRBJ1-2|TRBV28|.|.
CASSTTGGNYGYTF
TGTGCCAGCAGTACCACAGGAGGGAACTATGGCTACACCTTC
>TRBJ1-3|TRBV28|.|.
CASSFYGSGNTIYF
TGTGCCAGCAGTTTCTATGGCTCTGGAAACACCATATATTTT
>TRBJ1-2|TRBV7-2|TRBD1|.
CASSLPGQDYGYTF
TGTGCCAGCAGCTTACCAGGACAGGACTATGGCTACACCTTC
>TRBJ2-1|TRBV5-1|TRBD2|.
CASSLYLAGDNEQFF
TGCGCCAGCAGCTTGTATCTAGCGGGCGACAATGAGCAGTTCTTC
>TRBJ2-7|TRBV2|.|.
CASSVGGLASYEQYF
TGTGCCAGCAGTGTGGGGGGGCTAGCATCCTACGAGCAGTACTTC
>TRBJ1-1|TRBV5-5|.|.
CASSTDSYLEAFF
TGTGCCAGCAGCACCGACTCCTACCTGGAAGCTTTCTTT
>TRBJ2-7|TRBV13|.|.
CASSLRGAELFYEQYF
TGTGCCAGCAGCCTACGGGGGGCAGAGCTTTTCTACGAGCAGTACTTC
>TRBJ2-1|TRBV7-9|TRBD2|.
CASSLESSGRFDEQFF
TGTGCCAGCAGCTTAGAGTCTAGCGGGAGATTCGATGAGCAGTTCTTC
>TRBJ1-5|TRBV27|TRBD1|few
CASSLSGQGSNQPQHF
TGTGCCAGCAGTTTATCGGGACAGGGGAGCAATCAGCCCCAGCATTTT
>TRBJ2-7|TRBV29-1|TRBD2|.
CSVLDSGRVRYEQYF
TGCAGCGTTCTGGATAGCGGGAGGGTACGCTACGAGCAGTACTTC
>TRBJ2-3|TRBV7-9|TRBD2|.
CASSPGLAGLGTQYF
TGTGCCAGCAGCCCTGGACTAGCGGGATTAGGTACGCAGTATTTT
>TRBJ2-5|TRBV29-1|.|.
CSVEAVGASPQETQYF
TGCAGCGTTGAAGCCGTCGGCGCCAGTCCACAAGAGACCCAGTACTTC
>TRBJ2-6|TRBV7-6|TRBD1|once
CASSSPQGQGLANVLTF
TGTGCCAGCAGCTCACCGCAGGGACAGGGTCTAGCCAACGTCCTGACTTTC
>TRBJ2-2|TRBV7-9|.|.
CASSSPRGRGNTGELFF
TGTGCCAGCAGCTCCCCGAGGGGGAGGGGGAACACCGGGGAGCTGTTTTTT
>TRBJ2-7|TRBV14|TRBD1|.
CASSQEKGAYGEQYF
TGTGCCAGCAGCCAAGAGAAGGGGGCCTACGGCGAGCAGTACTTC
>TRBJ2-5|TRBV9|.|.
CASSVTWGAGETQYF
TGTGCCAGCAGCGTGACCTGGGGGGCCGGGGAGACCCAGTACTTC
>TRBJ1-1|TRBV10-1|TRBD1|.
CASKADRGRDEAFF
TGCGCCAGCAAAGCGGACAGGGGGCGGGATGAAGCTTTCTTT
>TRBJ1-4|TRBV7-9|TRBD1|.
CASSDGLRTGLEKLFF
TGTGCCAGCAGCGATGGGCTCCGGACAGGGCTGGAAAAACTGTTTTTT
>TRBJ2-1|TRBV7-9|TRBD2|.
CASSSSPGLASYNEQFF
TGTGCCAGCAGCTCCTCCCCGGGACTAGCTTCGTACAATGAGCAGTTCTTC
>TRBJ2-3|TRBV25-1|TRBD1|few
CASSEPSDRADTQYF
TGTGCCAGCAGTGAACCCTCGGACAGGGCAGATACGCAGTATTTT
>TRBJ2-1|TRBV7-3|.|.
CASSLNLGDEQFF
TGTGCCAGCAGCTTAAATTTGGGGGATGAGCAGTTCTTC
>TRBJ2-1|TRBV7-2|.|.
CASSTDSSVRSYNEQFF
TGTGCCAGCAGTACAGATTCTAGCGTCCGCTCCTACAATGAGCAGTTCTTC
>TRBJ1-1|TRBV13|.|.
CASSFGTLPAAFF
TGTGCCAGCAGCTTCGGGACTCTCCCGGCGGCTTTCTTT
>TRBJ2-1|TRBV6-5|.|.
CASSYGGPGTGEQFF
TGTGCCAGCAGTTATGGGGGCCCGGGAACAGGTGAGCAGTTCTTC
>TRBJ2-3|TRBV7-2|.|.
CASSYYGGAVGTQYF
TGTGCCAGCAGCTATTACGGCGGGGCCGTAGGTACGCAGTATTTT
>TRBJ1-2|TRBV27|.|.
CASSPVDGSNYGYTF
TGTGCCAGCAGTCCAGTAGACGGATCTAACTATGGCTACACCTTC
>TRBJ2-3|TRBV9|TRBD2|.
CASSVARLASTDTQYF
TGTGCCAGCAGCGTGGCCAGACTAGCGTCCACAGATACGCAGTATTTT
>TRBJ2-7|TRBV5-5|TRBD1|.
CASSPDRGSVEQYF
TGTGCCAGCAGCCCGGACAGGGGATCTGTAGAGCAGTACTTC
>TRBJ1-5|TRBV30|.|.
CAWSGGAASNQPQHF
TGTGCCTGGAGTGGGGGGGCAGCTAGCAATCAGCCCCAGCATTTT
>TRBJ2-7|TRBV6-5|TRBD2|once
CASSYSRRESSYEQYF
TGTGCCAGCAGTTACTCTCGGCGGGAGAGTTCCTACGAGCAGTACTTC
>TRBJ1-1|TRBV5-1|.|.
CASSDDDNTEAFF
TGCGCCAGCAGCGACGACGACAACACTGAAGCTTTCTTT
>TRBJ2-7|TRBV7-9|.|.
CASSLAGQDKYF
TGTGCCAGCAGCTTAGCAGGCCAAGACAAGTACTTC
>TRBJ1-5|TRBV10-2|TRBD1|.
CASSETRQGDQPQHF
TGCGCCAGCAGTGAGACCAGACAGGGGGATCAGCCCCAGCATTTT
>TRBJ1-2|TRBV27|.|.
CASSPLLTGYGYTF
TGTGCCAGCAGTCCCCTACTGACAGGTTATGGCTACACCTTC
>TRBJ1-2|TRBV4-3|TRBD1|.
CASSQEAQGVYGYTF
TGCGCCAGCAGCCAAGAGGCACAGGGGGTCTATGGCTACACCTTC
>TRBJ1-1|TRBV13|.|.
CASSPPLENTEAFF
TGTGCCAGCAGCCCCCCGTTGGAGAACACTGAAGCTTTCTTT
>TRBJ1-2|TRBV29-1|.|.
CSVESNDYGYTF
TGCAGCGTTGAATCTAACGACTATGGCTACACCTTC
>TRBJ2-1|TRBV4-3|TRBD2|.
CASSQDRLAGVWNEQFF
TGCGCCAGCAGCCAAGATCGTCTAGCGGGAGTATGGAATGAGCAGTTCTTC
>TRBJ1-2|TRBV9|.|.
CASSVGGPNRGENGYTF
TGTGCCAGCAGCGTAGGGGGGCCAAATCGGGGAGAGAACGGCTACACCTTC
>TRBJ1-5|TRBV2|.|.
CASSEIGGRQPQHF
TGTGCCAGCAGTGAAATCGGGGGGCGACAGCCCCAGCATTTT
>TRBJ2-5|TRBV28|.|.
CASRVFGETGGTQYF
TGTGCCAGCAGGGTCTTTGGGGAAACTGGGGGGACCCAGTACTTC
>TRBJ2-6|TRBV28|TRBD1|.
CATRWNREETGAGANVLTF
TGTGCCACGAGGTGGAACCGTGAAGAGACAGGGGCTGGGGCCAACGTCCTGACTTTC
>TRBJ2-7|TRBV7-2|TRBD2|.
CASSLGLAGEYEQYF
TGTGCCAGCAGCCTGGGACTAGCGGGGGAATACGAGCAGTACTTC
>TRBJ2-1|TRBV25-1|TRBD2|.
CASSEYGLAAIQWEQFF
TGTGCCAGCAGTGAATATGGGCTAGCGGCTATACAATGGGAGCAGTTCTTC
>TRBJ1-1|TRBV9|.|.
CASSVVGTKNTEAFF
TGTGCCAGCAGCGTAGTGGGAACCAAGAACACTGAAGCTTTCTTT